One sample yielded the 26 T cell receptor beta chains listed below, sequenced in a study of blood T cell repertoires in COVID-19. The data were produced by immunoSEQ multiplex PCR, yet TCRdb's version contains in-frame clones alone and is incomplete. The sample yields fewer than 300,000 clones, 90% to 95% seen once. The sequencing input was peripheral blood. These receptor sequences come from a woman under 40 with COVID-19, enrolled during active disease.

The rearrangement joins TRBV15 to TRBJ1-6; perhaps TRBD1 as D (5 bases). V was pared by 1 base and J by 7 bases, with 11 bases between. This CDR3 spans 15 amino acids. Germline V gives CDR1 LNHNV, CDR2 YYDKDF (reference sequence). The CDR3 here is CATSRAQGPNSPLHF. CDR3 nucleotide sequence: TGTGCCACCAGCAGAGCTCAGGGTCCGAATTCACCCCTCCACTTT.

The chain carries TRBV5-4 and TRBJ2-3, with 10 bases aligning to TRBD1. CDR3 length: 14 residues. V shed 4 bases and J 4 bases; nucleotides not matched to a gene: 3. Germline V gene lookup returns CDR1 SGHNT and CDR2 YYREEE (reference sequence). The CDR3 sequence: CASSKTGGSDTQYF. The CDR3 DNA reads TGTGCCAGCAGCAAGACAGGGGGCTCAGATACGCAGTATTTT.

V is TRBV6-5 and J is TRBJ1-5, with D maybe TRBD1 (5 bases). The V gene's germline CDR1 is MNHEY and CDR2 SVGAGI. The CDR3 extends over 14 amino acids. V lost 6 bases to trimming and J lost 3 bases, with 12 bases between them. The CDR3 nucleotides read TGTGCCAGCAGCCAGGGACTTTTCAATCAGCCCCAGCATTTT. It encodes CASSQGLFNQPQHF.

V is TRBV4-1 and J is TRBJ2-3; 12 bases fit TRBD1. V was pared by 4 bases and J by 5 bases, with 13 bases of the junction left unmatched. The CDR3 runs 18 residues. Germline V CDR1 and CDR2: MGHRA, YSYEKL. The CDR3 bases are TGCGCCAGCAGCCCGGTGGGGACCGGGACAGGGGGCCGAGATACGCAGTATTTT. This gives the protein CASSPVGTGTGGRDTQYF.

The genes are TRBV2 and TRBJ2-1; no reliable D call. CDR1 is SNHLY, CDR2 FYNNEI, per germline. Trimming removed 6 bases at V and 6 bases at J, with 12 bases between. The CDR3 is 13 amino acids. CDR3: CASSEPSFNEQFF. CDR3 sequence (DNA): TGTGCCAGCAGCGAACCCAGTTTCAATGAGCAGTTCTTC.

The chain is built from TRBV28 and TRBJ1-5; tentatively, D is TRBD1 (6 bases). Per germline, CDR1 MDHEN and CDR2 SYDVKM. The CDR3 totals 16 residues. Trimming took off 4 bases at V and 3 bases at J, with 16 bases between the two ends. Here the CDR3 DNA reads TGTGCCAGCAGTTCTCGGATGACAGGATACAATCAGCCCCAGCATTTT. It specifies CASSSRMTGYNQPQHF.

DNA for the CDR3: TGTGCCAGCTCACCAGTAGCGTCAGGGGGTAACGAAAAACTGTTTTTT. Protein sequence: CASSPVASGGNEKLFF. The chain combines TRBV18 with TRBJ1-4; 7 nucleotides match TRBD1. CDR1 and CDR2 (germline): KGHSH, LQKENI. J was trimmed by 8 bases and V by 2 bases; bases with no gene match: 11. The CDR3 contains 16 residues.

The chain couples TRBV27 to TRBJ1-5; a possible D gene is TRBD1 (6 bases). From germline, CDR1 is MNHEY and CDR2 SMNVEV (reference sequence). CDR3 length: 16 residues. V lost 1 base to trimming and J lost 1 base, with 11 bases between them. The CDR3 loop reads CASSLWWDKSNQPQHF. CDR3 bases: TGTGCCAGCAGTTTATGGTGGGACAAAAGCAATCAGCCCCAGCATTTT.

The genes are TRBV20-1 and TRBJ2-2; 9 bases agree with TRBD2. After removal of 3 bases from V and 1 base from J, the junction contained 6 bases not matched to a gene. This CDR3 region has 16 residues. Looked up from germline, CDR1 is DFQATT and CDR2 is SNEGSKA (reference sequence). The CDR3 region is CSASRNSGRNTGELFF. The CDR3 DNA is TGCAGTGCTAGTCGTAATAGCGGGAGGAACACCGGGGAGCTGTTTTTT.

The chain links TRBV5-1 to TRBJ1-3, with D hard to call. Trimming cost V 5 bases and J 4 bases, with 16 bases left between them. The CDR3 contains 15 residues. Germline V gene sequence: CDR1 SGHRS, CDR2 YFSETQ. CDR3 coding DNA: TGCGCCAGCAGTTCCAACGGTGCGTCCGGAAACACCATATATTTT. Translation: CASSSNGASGNTIYF.

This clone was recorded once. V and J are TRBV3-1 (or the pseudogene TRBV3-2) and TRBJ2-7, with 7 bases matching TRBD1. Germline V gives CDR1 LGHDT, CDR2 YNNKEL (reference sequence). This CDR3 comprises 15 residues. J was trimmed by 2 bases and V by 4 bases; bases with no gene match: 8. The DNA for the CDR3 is TGTGCCAGCAGCCCCGGACAGGCCGGACCCTACGAGCAGTACTTC. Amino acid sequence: CASSPGQAGPYEQYF.

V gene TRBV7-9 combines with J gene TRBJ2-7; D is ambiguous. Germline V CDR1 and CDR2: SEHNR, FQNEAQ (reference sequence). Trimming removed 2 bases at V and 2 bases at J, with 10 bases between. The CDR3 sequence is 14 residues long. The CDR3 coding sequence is TGTGCCAGCAGCTTAAGCTCGCTCCCCTACGAGCAGTACTTC. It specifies CASSLSSLPYEQYF.

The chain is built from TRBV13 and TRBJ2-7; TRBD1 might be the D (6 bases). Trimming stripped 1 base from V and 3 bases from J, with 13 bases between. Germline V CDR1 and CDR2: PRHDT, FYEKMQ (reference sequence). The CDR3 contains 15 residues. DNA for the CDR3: TGTGCCAGCAGCTTAGCACAGGGTACGGTCTACGAGCAGTACTTC. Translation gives CASSLAQGTVYEQYF.

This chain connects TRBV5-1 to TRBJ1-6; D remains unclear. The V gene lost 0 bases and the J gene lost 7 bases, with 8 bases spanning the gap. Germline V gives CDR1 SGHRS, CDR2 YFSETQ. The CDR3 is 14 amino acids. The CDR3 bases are TGCGCCAGCAGCTTGGAACCGAGAAATTCACCCCTCCACTTT. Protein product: CASSLEPRNSPLHF.

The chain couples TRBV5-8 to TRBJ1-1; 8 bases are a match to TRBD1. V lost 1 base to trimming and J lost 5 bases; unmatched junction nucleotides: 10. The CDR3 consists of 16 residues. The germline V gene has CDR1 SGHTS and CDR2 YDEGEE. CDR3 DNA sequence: TGTGCCAGCAGCTTGCCCGGGACAGGAGCCCTGACTGAAGCTTTCTTT. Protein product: CASSLPGTGALTEAFF.

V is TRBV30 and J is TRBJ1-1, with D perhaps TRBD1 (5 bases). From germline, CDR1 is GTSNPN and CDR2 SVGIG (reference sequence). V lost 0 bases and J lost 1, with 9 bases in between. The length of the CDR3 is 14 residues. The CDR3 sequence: CAWSVGAANTEAFF. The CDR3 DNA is TGTGCCTGGAGTGTAGGGGCAGCGAACACTGAAGCTTTCTTT.

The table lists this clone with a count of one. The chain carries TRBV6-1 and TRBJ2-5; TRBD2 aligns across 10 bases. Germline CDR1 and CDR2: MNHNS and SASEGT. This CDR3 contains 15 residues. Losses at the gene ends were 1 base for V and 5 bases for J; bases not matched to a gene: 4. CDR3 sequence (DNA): TGTGCCAGCAGTGAAGATAGCGGGGGGTGGGAGACCCAGTACTTC. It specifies CASSEDSGGWETQYF.

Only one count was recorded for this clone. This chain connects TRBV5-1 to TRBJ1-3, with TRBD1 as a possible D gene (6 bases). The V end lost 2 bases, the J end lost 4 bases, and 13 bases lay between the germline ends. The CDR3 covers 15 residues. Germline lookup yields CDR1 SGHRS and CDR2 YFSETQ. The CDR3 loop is CASSFAGEVGNTIYF. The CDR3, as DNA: TGCGCCAGCAGCTTCGCAGGGGAAGTGGGAAACACCATATATTTT.

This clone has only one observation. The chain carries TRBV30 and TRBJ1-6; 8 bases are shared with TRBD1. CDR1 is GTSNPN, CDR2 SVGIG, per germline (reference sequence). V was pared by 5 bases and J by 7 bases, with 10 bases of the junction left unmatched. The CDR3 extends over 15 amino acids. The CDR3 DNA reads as TGTGCCTGGGGTATTAGGACAGGGTTCAATTCACCCCTCCACTTT. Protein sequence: CAWGIRTGFNSPLHF.

This chain's CDR3 is CASSAGGADTQYF. The CDR3 nucleotides are TGTGCCAGTTCAGCGGGAGGTGCAGATACGCAGTATTTT. The chain employs TRBV19 and TRBJ2-3; 9 bases fit TRBD2. The CDR3 runs 13 residues. In germline, CDR1 is LNHDA, CDR2 SQIVND (reference sequence). V was clipped by 8 bases and J by 4 bases; unmatched bases: 4.

CDR3 protein: CASSQASGYNEQFF. DNA for the CDR3: TGTGCCAGCAGCCAAGCTAGCGGATACAATGAGCAGTTCTTC. This chain uses TRBV9 with TRBJ2-1, with 7 bases that match TRBD2. Germline V gene sequence: CDR1 SGDLS, CDR2 YYNGEE. CDR3 length equals 14 residues. With V trimmed by 4 bases and J by 4 bases, 5 bases remained unmatched.

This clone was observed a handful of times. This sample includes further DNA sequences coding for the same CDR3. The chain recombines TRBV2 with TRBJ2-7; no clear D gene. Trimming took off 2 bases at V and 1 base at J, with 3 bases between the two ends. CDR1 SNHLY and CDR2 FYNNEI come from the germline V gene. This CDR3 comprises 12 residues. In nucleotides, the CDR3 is TGTGCCAGCAGTGAATATTCCTACGAGCAGTACTTC. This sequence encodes CASSEYSYEQYF.

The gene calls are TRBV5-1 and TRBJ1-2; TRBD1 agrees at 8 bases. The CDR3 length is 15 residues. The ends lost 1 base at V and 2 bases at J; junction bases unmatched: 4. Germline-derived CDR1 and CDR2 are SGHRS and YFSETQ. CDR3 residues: CASSLSTGGNYGYTF. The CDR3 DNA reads TGCGCCAGCAGCTTGTCAACAGGGGGGAACTATGGCTACACCTTC. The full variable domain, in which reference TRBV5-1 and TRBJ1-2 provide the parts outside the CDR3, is KAGVTQTPRYLIKTRGQQVTLSCSPISGHRSVSWYQQTPGQGLQFLFEYFSETQRNKGNFPGRFSGRQFSNSRSEMNVSTLELGDSALYLCASSLSTGGNYGYTFGSGTRLTVV.

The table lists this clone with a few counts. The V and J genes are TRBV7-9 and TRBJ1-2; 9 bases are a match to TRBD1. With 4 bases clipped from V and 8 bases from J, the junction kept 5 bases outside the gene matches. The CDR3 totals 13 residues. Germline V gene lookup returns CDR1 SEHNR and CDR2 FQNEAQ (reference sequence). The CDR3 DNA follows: TGTGCCAGCAGCTCAAGGACAGGGGAGGGCTACACCTTC. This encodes CASSSRTGEGYTF.

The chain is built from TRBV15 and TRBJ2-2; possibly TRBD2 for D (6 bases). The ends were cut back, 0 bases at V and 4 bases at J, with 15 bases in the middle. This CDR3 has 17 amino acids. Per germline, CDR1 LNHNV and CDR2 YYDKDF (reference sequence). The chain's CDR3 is CATSREWGRRVTGELFF. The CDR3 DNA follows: TGTGCCACCAGCAGAGAATGGGGGAGGAGGGTCACCGGGGAGCTGTTTTTT.

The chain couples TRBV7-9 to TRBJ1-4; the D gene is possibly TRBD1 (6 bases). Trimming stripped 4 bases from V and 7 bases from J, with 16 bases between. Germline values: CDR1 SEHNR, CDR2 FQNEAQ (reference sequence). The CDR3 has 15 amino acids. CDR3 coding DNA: TGTGCCAGCAGCTCGTCTAACAGGGAAGGTGAAAAACTGTTTTTT. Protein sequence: CASSSSNREGEKLFF.